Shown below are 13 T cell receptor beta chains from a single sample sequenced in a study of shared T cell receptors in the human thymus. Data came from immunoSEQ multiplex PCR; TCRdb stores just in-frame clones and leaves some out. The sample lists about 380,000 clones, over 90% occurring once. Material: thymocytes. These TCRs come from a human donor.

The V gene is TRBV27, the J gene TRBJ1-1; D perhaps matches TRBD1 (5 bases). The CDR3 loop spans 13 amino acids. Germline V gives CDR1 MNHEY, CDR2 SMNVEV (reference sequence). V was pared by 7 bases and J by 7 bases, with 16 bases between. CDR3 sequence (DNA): TGTGCCAGCACCCGCTATGGGGGGAATGAAGCTTTCTTT. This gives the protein CASTRYGGNEAFF.

The DNA of the CDR3 is TGTGCCAGCAATCCGGACAGGGAGAGTGAAAAACTGTTTTTT. As protein: CASNPDRESEKLFF. This sequence joins TRBV7-9 and TRBJ1-4; 8 bases are shared with TRBD1. The V gene end was trimmed by 7 bases and the J gene end by 7 bases; junction bases not matched to a gene: 8. CDR1 and CDR2 from the germline V gene are SEHNR and FQNEAQ (reference sequence). This CDR3 region has 14 residues.

In DNA form, the CDR3 reads TGTGCCAGCAGCGAACACAGGGGACACATGAACACTGAAGCTTTCTTT. Residues: CASSEHRGHMNTEAFF. J is TRBJ1-1 and V is TRBV9, with 7 bases fitting TRBD1. The CDR3 has 16 amino acids. Germline CDR1 SGDLS, CDR2 YYNGEE. V trimming: 3 bases; J trimming: 0 bases; junction bases outside the gene matches: 8.

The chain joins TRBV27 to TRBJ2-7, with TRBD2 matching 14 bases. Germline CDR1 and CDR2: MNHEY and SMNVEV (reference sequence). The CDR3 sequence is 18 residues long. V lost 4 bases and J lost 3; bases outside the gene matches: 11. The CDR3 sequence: CASSSTGLAGEAIYEQYF. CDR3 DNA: TGTGCCAGCAGTTCTACGGGACTAGCGGGAGAGGCCATCTACGAGCAGTACTTC.

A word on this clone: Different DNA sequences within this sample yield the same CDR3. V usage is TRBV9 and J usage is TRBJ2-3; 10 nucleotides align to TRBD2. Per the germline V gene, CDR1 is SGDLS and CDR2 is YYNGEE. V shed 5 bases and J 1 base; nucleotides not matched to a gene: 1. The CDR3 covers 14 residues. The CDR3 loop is CASSGTSGTDTQYF. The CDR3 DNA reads TGTGCCAGCAGTGGGACTAGCGGCACAGATACGCAGTATTTT. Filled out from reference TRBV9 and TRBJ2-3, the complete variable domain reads DSGVTQTPKHLITATGQRVTLRCSPRSGDLSVYWYQQSLDQGLQFLIQYYNGEERAKGNILERFSAQQFPDLHSELNLSSLELGDSALYFCASSGTSGTDTQYFGPGTRLTVL.

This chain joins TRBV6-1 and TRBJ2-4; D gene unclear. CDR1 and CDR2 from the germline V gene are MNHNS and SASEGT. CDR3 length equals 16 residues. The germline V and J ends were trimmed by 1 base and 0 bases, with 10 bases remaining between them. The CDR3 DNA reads TGTGCCAGCAGTGAAGAACAGAAACTAGCCAAAAACATTCAGTACTTC. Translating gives CASSEEQKLAKNIQYF.

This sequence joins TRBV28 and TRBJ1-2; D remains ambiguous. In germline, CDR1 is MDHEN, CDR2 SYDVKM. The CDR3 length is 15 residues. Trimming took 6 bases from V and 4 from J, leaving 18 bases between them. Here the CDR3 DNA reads TGTGCCAGCAGCCCCTCCGGGCCGCTCGGCTATGGCTACACCTTC. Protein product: CASSPSGPLGYGYTF.

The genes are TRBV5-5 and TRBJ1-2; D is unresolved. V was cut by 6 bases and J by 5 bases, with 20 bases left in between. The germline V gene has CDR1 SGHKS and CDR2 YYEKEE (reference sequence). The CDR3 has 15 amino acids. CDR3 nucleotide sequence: TGTGCCAGCATCCCAGGACGAACAGAGAGATATGGCTACACCTTC. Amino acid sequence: CASIPGRTERYGYTF.

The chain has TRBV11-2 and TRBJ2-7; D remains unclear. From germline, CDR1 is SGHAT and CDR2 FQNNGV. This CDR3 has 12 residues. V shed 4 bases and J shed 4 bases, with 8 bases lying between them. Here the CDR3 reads CASSSRLYEQYF. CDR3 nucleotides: TGTGCCAGCAGCTCGCGTCTATACGAGCAGTACTTC.

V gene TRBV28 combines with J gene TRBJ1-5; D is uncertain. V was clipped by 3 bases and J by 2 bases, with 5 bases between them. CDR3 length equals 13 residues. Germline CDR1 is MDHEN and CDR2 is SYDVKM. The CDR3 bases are TGTGCCAGCAGTTTTTCGGGCAATCAGCCCCAGCATTTT. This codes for CASSFSGNQPQHF.

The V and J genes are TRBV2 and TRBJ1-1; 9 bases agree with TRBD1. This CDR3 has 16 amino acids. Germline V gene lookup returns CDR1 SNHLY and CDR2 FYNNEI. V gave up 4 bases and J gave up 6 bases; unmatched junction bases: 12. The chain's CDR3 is CASSGGLGQGVAEAFF. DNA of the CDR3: TGTGCCAGCAGTGGCGGCCTGGGACAGGGAGTCGCTGAAGCTTTCTTT.

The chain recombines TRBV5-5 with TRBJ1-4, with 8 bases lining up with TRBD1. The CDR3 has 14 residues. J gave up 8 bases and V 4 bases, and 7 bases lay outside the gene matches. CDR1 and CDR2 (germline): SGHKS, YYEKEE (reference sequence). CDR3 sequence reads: CASSLGTGPEKLFF. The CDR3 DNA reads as TGTGCCAGCAGCCTCGGGACAGGCCCAGAAAAACTGTTTTTT.

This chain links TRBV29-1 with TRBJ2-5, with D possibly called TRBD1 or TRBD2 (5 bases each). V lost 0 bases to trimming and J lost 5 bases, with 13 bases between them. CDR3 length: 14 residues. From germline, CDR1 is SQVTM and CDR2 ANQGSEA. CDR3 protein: CSVEDPGWGETQYF. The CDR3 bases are TGCAGCGTTGAAGATCCGGGCTGGGGGGAGACCCAGTACTTC.